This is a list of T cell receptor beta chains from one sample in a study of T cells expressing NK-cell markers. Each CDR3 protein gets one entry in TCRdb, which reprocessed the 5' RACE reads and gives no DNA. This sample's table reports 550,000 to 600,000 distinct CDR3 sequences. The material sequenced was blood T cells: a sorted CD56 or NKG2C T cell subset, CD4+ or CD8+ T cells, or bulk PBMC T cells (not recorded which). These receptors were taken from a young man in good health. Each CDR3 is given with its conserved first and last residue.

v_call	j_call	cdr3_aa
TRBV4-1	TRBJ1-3	CASKQGGLSSGNTIYF
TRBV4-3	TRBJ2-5	CASSQDVYRRDQETQYF
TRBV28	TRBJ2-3	CASIQAGLAGVGDTQYF
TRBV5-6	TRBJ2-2	CASSFSGSETGELFF
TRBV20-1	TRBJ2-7	CSATPSLTGISYEQYF
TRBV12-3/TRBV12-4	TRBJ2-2	CASSPVGGWGTGELFF
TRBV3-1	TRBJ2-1	CASSQDRAEVNEQFF
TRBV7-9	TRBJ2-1	CASSRPRPYNEQFF
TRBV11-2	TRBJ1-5	CASSYTSTGDQPQHF
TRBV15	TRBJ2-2	CATSNLEGNTGELFF
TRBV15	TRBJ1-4	CATSRDRAATNEKLFF
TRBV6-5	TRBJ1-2	CASSYTLTGGGGYTF
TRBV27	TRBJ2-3	CASRTMILAGRTDTQYF
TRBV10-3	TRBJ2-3	CAIGVPSRLPNRDLKQDTQYF
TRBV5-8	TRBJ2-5	CASGRTHQETQYF
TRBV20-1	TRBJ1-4	CSARDPPKLFF
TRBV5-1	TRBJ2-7	CASRKGLAGGPIFYEQYF
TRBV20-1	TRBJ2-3	CSAQTGNTDTQYF
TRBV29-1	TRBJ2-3	CSVFKLRGDTQYF
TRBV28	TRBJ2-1	CASSAVRYSSYNEQFF
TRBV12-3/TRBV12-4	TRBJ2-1	CASSSQLGQFF
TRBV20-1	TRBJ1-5	CSAREGWRNQPQHF
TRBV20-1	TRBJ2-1	CSAREKGRSYNEQFF
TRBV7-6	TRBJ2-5	CASRGGTGQETQYF
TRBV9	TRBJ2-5	CASSGAPLETQYF
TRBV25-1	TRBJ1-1	CASSELRGQKAFF
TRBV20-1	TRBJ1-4	CSARDGRSEKLFF
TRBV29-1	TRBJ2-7	CSVRDRVGYEQYF
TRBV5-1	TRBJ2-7	CASSFSGSHYEQYF
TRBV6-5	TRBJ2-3	CASSPGQGSAVADTQYF
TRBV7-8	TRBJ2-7	CASSPTYGSSYEQYF